Listed below are T cell receptor beta chains from one sample, sequenced in a study of tissue T cells after allogeneic stem cell transplantation. Profiling relied on immunoSEQ multiplex PCR, and the TCRdb table lists in-frame clones only, not all of them. The table has more than 750 clones, around 54% seen once; the top ten hold approximately 40%. Source: blood, taken at autopsy. Source of these receptors: a female patient aged 35-70 years with steroid-refractory graft-versus-host disease after an allogeneic stem cell transplant. Some of the T cells might come from the graft donor. CDR3s include the opening cysteine and the closing phenylalanine or tryptophan. Fields, in order: D gene, CDR3 length, V gene, J gene, clone size, CDR3 DNA, CDR3 protein. D genes are given only for firm matches. Rows give clone size only sometimes, using once, few, many, or a class for an expanded clone.

d_gene: -
len: 16
v_gene: TRBV7-9
j_gene: TRBJ1-3
abundance: -
CDR3nt: TGTGCCAGCAGCGCCCAGGGGTCGTACTCTGGAAACACCATATATTTT
CDR3aa: CASSAQGSYSGNTIYF

d_gene: -
len: 13
v_gene: TRBV11-2
j_gene: TRBJ2-7
abundance: -
CDR3nt: TGTGCCAGCAGCTTAGGACCTTTCAACGAGCAGTACTTC
CDR3aa: CASSLGPFNEQYF

d_gene: TRBD1
len: 15
v_gene: TRBV6-6
j_gene: TRBJ2-7
abundance: -
CDR3nt: TGTGCCAGCAGTTCCTCGGACAGGGGCGCCTACGAGCAGTACTTC
CDR3aa: CASSSSDRGAYEQYF

d_gene: TRBD1
len: 15
v_gene: TRBV4-3
j_gene: TRBJ2-1
abundance: -
CDR3nt: TGCGCCAGCAGCCAGCGACAGGGACCCTACAATGAGCAGTTCTTC
CDR3aa: CASSQRQGPYNEQFF

d_gene: TRBD1
len: 11
v_gene: TRBV4-1
j_gene: TRBJ1-1
abundance: -
CDR3nt: TGCGCCAGCGGAAGGACAGGCACATTAGCCTTT
CDR3aa: CASGRTGTLAF

d_gene: TRBD1
len: 13
v_gene: TRBV5-1
j_gene: TRBJ1-4
abundance: large
CDR3nt: TGCGCCAGCAGCAAGGGACAGGGTGAAAAACTGTTTTTT
CDR3aa: CASSKGQGEKLFF

d_gene: -
len: 13
v_gene: TRBV5-4
j_gene: TRBJ2-7
abundance: -
CDR3nt: TGTGCCAGCAGCCCCTTCGGAGGGAGCGAGCAGTACTTC
CDR3aa: CASSPFGGSEQYF

d_gene: TRBD1
len: 14
v_gene: TRBV5-4
j_gene: TRBJ2-3
abundance: large
CDR3nt: TGTGCCAGCAGCTTGGCCGGGACAGCAGATACGCAGTATTTT
CDR3aa: CASSLAGTADTQYF

d_gene: -
len: 15
v_gene: TRBV5-1
j_gene: TRBJ1-3
abundance: large
CDR3nt: TGCGCCAGCAGCTTAGGGTCGGCCTTTGGAAACACCATATATTTT
CDR3aa: CASSLGSAFGNTIYF

d_gene: TRBD1
len: 15
v_gene: TRBV4-1
j_gene: TRBJ1-4
abundance: -
CDR3nt: TGCGCCAGCAGTTATATACAGGGGCGAGCGGAAAAACTGTTTTTT
CDR3aa: CASSYIQGRAEKLFF

d_gene: -
len: 13
v_gene: TRBV7-2
j_gene: TRBJ2-5
abundance: -
CDR3nt: TGTGCCAGCAGCACACTCGGAGGGCCGCTACCTCACTTC
CDR3aa: CASSTLGGPLPHF

d_gene: -
len: 15
v_gene: TRBV7-9
j_gene: TRBJ2-3
abundance: few
CDR3nt: TGTGCCAGCAGCCTTGCCGCAGGGATGACAGATACGCAGTATTTT
CDR3aa: CASSLAAGMTDTQYF

d_gene: TRBD1
len: 12
v_gene: TRBV19
j_gene: TRBJ2-1
abundance: -
CDR3nt: TGTGCCAGTAGTATATCGGGGACAGGACAGTTCTTC
CDR3aa: CASSISGTGQFF

d_gene: -
len: 13
v_gene: TRBV20-1
j_gene: TRBJ2-1
abundance: few
CDR3nt: TGCAGTGCTAGTAGGGGCCCCTACAATGAGCAGTTCTTC
CDR3aa: CSASRGPYNEQFF

d_gene: -
len: 16
v_gene: TRBV7-9
j_gene: TRBJ2-1
abundance: -
CDR3nt: TGTGCCAGCAGCTTAGCAACCGGGATCCCCTACAATGAGCAGTTCTTC
CDR3aa: CASSLATGIPYNEQFF

d_gene: TRBD1
len: 14
v_gene: TRBV30
j_gene: TRBJ1-6
abundance: few
CDR3nt: TGTGCCTGGAGTATTCCGGGACAGGGGACACCCCTCCACTTT
CDR3aa: CAWSIPGQGTPLHF

d_gene: -
len: 14
v_gene: TRBV6-5
j_gene: TRBJ2-3
abundance: once
CDR3nt: TGTGCCAGCAGGTCCTGGGGGGCCACAGATACGCAGTATTTT
CDR3aa: CASRSWGATDTQYF

d_gene: TRBD2
len: 17
v_gene: TRBV7-2
j_gene: TRBJ2-1
abundance: -
CDR3nt: TGTGCCAGCAGCTTAAACGGACTAGCGGGGGGGCCGGGAGAGCAGTTCTTC
CDR3aa: CASSLNGLAGGPGEQFF

d_gene: TRBD1
len: 14
v_gene: TRBV5-1
j_gene: TRBJ1-6
abundance: -
CDR3nt: TGCGCCAGCAGCCCCCGGACAGGGTATTCACCCCTCCACTTT
CDR3aa: CASSPRTGYSPLHF

d_gene: -
len: 10
v_gene: TRBV20-1
j_gene: TRBJ2-1
abundance: large
CDR3nt: TGCAGTGCTAGAGAGGTTTGGCAGTTCTTC
CDR3aa: CSAREVWQFF

d_gene: -
len: 15
v_gene: TRBV5-6
j_gene: TRBJ2-5
abundance: -
CDR3nt: TGTGCCAGCAGCCCTATTGGTAAAGGAGGGGAGACCCAGTACTTC
CDR3aa: CASSPIGKGGETQYF